This T cell receptor (beta chain) was identified in a study of shared clonotypes between healthy human individuals. Deep-level assay runs were performed. Generated by immunoSEQ multiplex PCR, the TCRdb table keeps only in-frame clones and is missing some. The data hold over a million clones, with more than 75% observed a single time. This clone was observed many times. The CDR3 consists of 20 residues. Trimming took off 0 bases at V and 0 bases at J, with 21 bases between the two ends. In germline, CDR1 is LNHNV, CDR2 YYDKDF (reference sequence). This chain uses TRBV15 with TRBJ1-5; no definite D call. The sample taken for sequencing was memory CD4+ T cells from PBMCs. Subset described: CD45RA-negative fraction. The origin of this receptor is a man younger than 35 in good health. Some clones in this sample may be carry-over from other donors' samples. The DNA for the CDR3 is TGTGCCACCAGCAGAGATTTGGCGCTCAAAGACTACTATAGCAATCAGCCCCAGCATTTT. Amino acids: CATSRDLALKDYYSNQPQHF.